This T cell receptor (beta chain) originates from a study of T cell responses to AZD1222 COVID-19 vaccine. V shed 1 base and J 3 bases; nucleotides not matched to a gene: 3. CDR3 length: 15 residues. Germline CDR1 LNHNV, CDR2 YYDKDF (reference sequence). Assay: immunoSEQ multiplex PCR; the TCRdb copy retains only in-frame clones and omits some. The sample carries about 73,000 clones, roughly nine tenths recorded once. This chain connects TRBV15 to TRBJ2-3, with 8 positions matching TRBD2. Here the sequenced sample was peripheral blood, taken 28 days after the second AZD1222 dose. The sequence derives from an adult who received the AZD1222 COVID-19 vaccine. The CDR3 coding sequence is TGTGCCACCAGCAGAGGGGCGGGGGGAACAGATACGCAGTATTTT. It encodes CATSRGAGGTDTQYF.